This T cell receptor (beta chain) was captured in a study of STAT3 mutations in large granular lymphocyte leukemia. Study summary: Roughly half the longitudinally sequenced T-LGLL patients had canonical STAT3 mutations. Approximately 40% of treated T-LGLL patients showed hematologic response to immunosuppression.

Sequencing used immunoSEQ multiplex PCR; TCRdb keeps in-frame clones, though not all of them. The table lists fewer than 15,000 clones, 88% of them singletons. Notes on this clone: Antigen: not known.

Germline V gene lookup returns CDR1 SNHLY and CDR2 FYNNEI. CDR3 length: 14 amino acids. V was pared by 5 bases and J by 4 bases, with 11 bases between. Points from the study as a whole: In T-cell large granular lymphocyte leukemia, about half of patients showed multiple immunodominant subclonotypes. Clonal expansion was inferred from other time points because no sample existed at each clone's first appearance. Persisting codominant clonotypes may have hidden a small pathogenic clone.

This sequence was found in a human donor with T large granular lymphocyte leukemia. Some clones in this sample may be carry-over from other donors' samples. The chain has TRBV2 and TRBJ2-2; a possible D gene is TRBD1 (7 bases). The sequenced material came from PBMCs. For the CDR3, the DNA is TGTGCCAGCAGTCGACAGGGAGGCACCGGGGAGCTGTTTTTT. Its translation is CASSRQGGTGELFF.